The next 24 T cell receptor beta chains were all read from a single sample in a study of T cell repertoires in ileal Crohn's disease (dated by TCRdb to between 2018 and 2021). The protocol used for the library was the immunoSEQ multiplex PCR assay. TCRdb limited this immuneACCESS table to in-frame rearrangements with V and J called. A share of clones is missing; checked studies link under half to unresolved V genes, and the rest is unexplained. Recorded for this sample are approximately 15,000 clones; about 80% of them occurred a single time. Around 4% of the sample rests with the top ten. The sequenced sample was ileal tissue. These receptors all come from an adult with Crohn's disease.

The gene calls are TRBV6-6 and TRBJ1-1, with D perhaps matching TRBD1 (6 bases). From germline, CDR1 is MNHNY and CDR2 SVGAGI (reference sequence). The CDR3 length is 15 residues. Trimming removed 0 bases from V and 3 bases from J, with 11 bases in between. CDR3: CASSYSRGGDTEAFF. For the CDR3, the DNA is TGTGCCAGCAGTTACTCGAGGGGGGGAGACACTGAAGCTTTCTTT.

The V and J genes are TRBV11-3 and TRBJ2-3; D is perhaps TRBD1 (5 bases). V lost 4 bases and J lost 2, with 16 bases in between. The CDR3 totals 16 residues. Per germline, CDR1 SGHNT and CDR2 YENEEA. In nucleotides, the CDR3 is TGTGCCAGCAGCTCCCCAGGGCCAGGCCTCACAGATACGCAGTATTTT. It specifies CASSSPGPGLTDTQYF.

The chain employs TRBV6-4 and TRBJ1-4; D gene uncertain. The ends were cut back, 4 bases at V and 6 bases at J, with 12 bases in the middle. The CDR3 loop spans 14 amino acids. Germline V gene lookup returns CDR1 MRHNA and CDR2 SNTAGT. The CDR3 sequence: CASSGGGLDEKLFF. In DNA, the CDR3 is TGTGCCAGCAGTGGGGGAGGGTTGGATGAAAAACTGTTTTTT.

The gene calls are TRBV9 and TRBJ2-2, with 7 bases identical to TRBD2. V trimming: 0 bases; J trimming: 5 bases; junction bases outside the gene matches: 7. The CDR3 is 16 residues long. The V gene's germline CDR1 is SGDLS and CDR2 YYNGEE. CDR3: CASSVASGLETGELFF. For the CDR3, the DNA is TGTGCCAGCAGCGTAGCGTCCGGACTAGAAACCGGGGAGCTGTTTTTT. The whole variable domain, remainder taken from reference TRBV9 and TRBJ2-2, is DSGVTQTPKHLITATGQRVTLRCSPRSGDLSVYWYQQSLDQGLQFLIQYYNGEERAKGNILERFSAQQFPDLHSELNLSSLELGDSALYFCASSVASGLETGELFFGEGSRLTVL.

The V gene is TRBV2, the J gene TRBJ1-2; TRBD1 is a possible D gene (6 bases). The CDR3 loop spans 14 amino acids. The germline CDR1 and CDR2 sequences are SNHLY and FYNNEI. V shed 7 bases and J shed 5 bases, with 17 bases lying between them. The CDR3 loop is CASIRQQGRYGYTF. CDR3 DNA sequence: TGTGCCAGCATTAGGCAACAGGGACGTTATGGCTACACCTTC.

The rearrangement joins TRBV7-2 to TRBJ2-1, with 8 bases that match TRBD2. This CDR3 has 15 residues. CDR1 SGHTA and CDR2 FQGNSA come from the germline V gene. V lost 5 bases to trimming and J lost 8 bases; unmatched junction nucleotides: 11. CDR3 nucleotides: TGTGCCAGCAGCCCGCTGGCGGGAGGCCCGTATGAGCAGTTCTTC. This sequence encodes CASSPLAGGPYEQFF.

A word on this clone: This sample includes further DNA sequences coding for the same CDR3. The chain combines TRBV5-1 with TRBJ2-3; TRBD1 matches at 7 bases. This CDR3 has 16 amino acids. The V and J ends lost 0 bases and 1 base, in that order; junction bases with no gene match: 5. Germline values: CDR1 SGHRS, CDR2 YFSETQ. This CDR3 reads CASSLATGARTDTQYF. The CDR3 DNA reads TGCGCCAGCAGCTTGGCTACAGGGGCACGCACAGATACGCAGTATTTT.

The rearrangement joins TRBV27 to TRBJ1-1, with D possibly matching TRBD1 (5 bases). The CDR3 consists of 14 residues. Trimming shortened V by 5 bases and J by 8 bases, and 18 bases separated the two germline ends. CDR1 is MNHEY and CDR2 is SMNVEV in the germline V gene (reference sequence). The CDR3 region is CASSGARPPREAFF. CDR3 nucleotides: TGTGCCAGCAGTGGGGCGAGGCCCCCAAGAGAAGCTTTCTTT.

V and J are TRBV19 and TRBJ1-2; TRBD1 matches at 8 bases. The CDR3 contains 13 residues. CDR1 is LNHDA, CDR2 SQIVND, per germline (reference sequence). J gave up 2 bases and V 6 bases, and 2 bases lay outside the gene matches. CDR3 bases: TGTGCCAGTAGCAGACAGGGGAACTATGGCTACACCTTC. Its protein is CASSRQGNYGYTF.

The chain uses TRBV6-6 and TRBJ1-5, with TRBD1 identical over 7 bases. The CDR3 runs to 15 residues. V shed 5 bases and J 4 bases; nucleotides not matched to a gene: 8. CDR1 MNHNY and CDR2 SVGAGI come from the germline V gene (reference sequence). DNA for the CDR3: TGTGCCAGCAGTCCCAGGGGGGTGGGGAATCAGCCCCAGCATTTT. Translated, it gives CASSPRGVGNQPQHF.

V usage is TRBV10-2 and J usage is TRBJ2-3, with 7 bases that match TRBD2. The trim removed 6 bases at V and 7 bases at J, leaving 10 bases unmatched. The CDR3 is made up of 14 amino acids. CDR1 and CDR2 (germline): WSHSY, SAAADI. In DNA form, the CDR3 reads TGCGCCAGCAGACGACTAGCTTCGCGGAATACGCAGTATTTT. Protein sequence: CASRRLASRNTQYF.

The rearrangement links TRBV27 to TRBJ2-2; 12 bases are shared with TRBD2. The V gene end was trimmed by 6 bases and the J gene end by 6 bases; junction bases not matched to a gene: 5. CDR1 and CDR2 from the germline V gene are MNHEY and SMNVEV (reference sequence). CDR3 length: 15 amino acids. CDR3 amino acids: CASSLAGGPSGELFF. CDR3 sequence (DNA): TGTGCCAGCAGCCTAGCGGGAGGGCCCTCCGGGGAGCTGTTTTTT.

V usage is TRBV9 and J usage is TRBJ2-3, with 8 bases lining up with TRBD2. V gave up 0 bases and J gave up 4 bases; unmatched junction bases: 7. In germline, CDR1 is SGDLS, CDR2 YYNGEE. This CDR3 has 16 amino acids. Here the CDR3 DNA reads TGTGCCAGCAGCGTAGTGGCGGGAGGCAGAGCAGATACGCAGTATTTT. Translation: CASSVVAGGRADTQYF.

This clone came up a few times. The chain combines TRBV19 with TRBJ1-5; D is undetermined. CDR1 LNHDA and CDR2 SQIVND come from the germline V gene (reference sequence). Trimming removed 11 bases from V and 0 bases from J, with 17 bases in between. The CDR3 is 15 amino acids. CDR3 protein: CASTRARNSNQPQHF. In DNA form, the CDR3 reads TGTGCCTCCACTAGGGCCAGAAATAGCAATCAGCCCCAGCATTTT.

CDR3 region: CASSFSTGRHTEAFF. DNA of the CDR3: TGTGCCAGCAGCTTCTCGACAGGGCGGCACACTGAAGCTTTCTTT. The genes are TRBV5-4 and TRBJ1-1; 7 bases line up with TRBD1. J lost 3 bases, V lost 2 bases, and 7 bases had no gene match. From germline, CDR1 is SGHNT and CDR2 YYREEE (reference sequence). The CDR3 runs to 15 residues.

This rearrangement joins TRBV19 to TRBJ1-1; no clear D. Trimming stripped 8 bases from V and 0 bases from J, with 13 bases between. The CDR3 spans 14 residues. In germline, CDR1 is LNHDA, CDR2 SQIVND (reference sequence). The CDR3 loop is CASHPGRLNTEAFF. The CDR3 DNA sequence: TGTGCCAGTCACCCAGGCCGACTGAACACTGAAGCTTTCTTT.

A word on this clone: The junction and the germline gene differ at one end; a read error may be behind it. J is TRBJ2-1 and V is TRBV12-5, with 14 positions matching TRBD2. CDR1 and CDR2 from the germline V gene are LGHNT and FRNRAP. This CDR3 has 16 residues. The DNA of the CDR3 is TGTGCTAGTGGTCGGACTAGCGGGAGGCTCTACAATAAGCAGTTCTTC. It encodes CASGRTSGRLYNKQFF.

CDR3 nucleotides: TGTGCCAGCAGCCGCGACAGGTGGAATGAGCAGTTCTTC. Protein sequence: CASSRDRWNEQFF. The chain has TRBV7-9 and TRBJ2-1, with D possibly matching TRBD1 (6 bases). Germline V gene lookup returns CDR1 SEHNR and CDR2 FQNEAQ (reference sequence). CDR3 length: 13 amino acids. The V gene lost 5 bases and the J gene lost 7 bases, with 12 bases spanning the gap. The entire variable domain, with the rest obtained from reference TRBV7-9 and TRBJ2-1, is as follows: DTGVSQNPRHKITKRGQNVTFRCDPISEHNRLYWYRQTLGQGPEFLTYFQNEAQLEKSRLLSDRFSAERPKGSFSTLEIQRTEQGDSAMYLCASSRDRWNEQFFGPGTRLTVL.

V is TRBV5-4 and J is TRBJ2-7; D might be TRBD1 (5 bases). Between the trimmed V and J ends, which lost 3 bases and 3 bases, there was a span of 13 bases. CDR3 length equals 14 residues. Germline loops: CDR1 SGHNT, CDR2 YYREEE (reference sequence). CDR3 protein: CASSYTGVIYEQYF. DNA for the CDR3: TGTGCCAGCAGCTACACAGGTGTAATCTACGAGCAGTACTTC.

The chain joins TRBV18 to TRBJ2-1; a possible D gene is TRBD2 (6 bases). Trimming stripped 2 bases from V and 4 bases from J, with 12 bases between. The CDR3 has 15 residues. CDR1 and CDR2 from the germline V gene are KGHSH and LQKENI. The CDR3 region has the DNA TGTGCCAGCTCACCAAGTAGCGGAGCATACAATGAGCAGTTCTTC. Protein product: CASSPSSGAYNEQFF.

The V gene is TRBV19, the J gene TRBJ1-3; possible D gene TRBD1, 5 bases. This CDR3 contains 14 residues. The germline V gene has CDR1 LNHDA and CDR2 SQIVND (reference sequence). V shed 5 bases and J shed 0 bases, with 8 bases lying between them. CDR3 region: CASSAGGSGNTIYF. The DNA of the CDR3 is TGTGCCAGTAGTGCGGGGGGCTCTGGAAACACCATATATTTT.

The chain links TRBV5-6 to TRBJ2-7, with 8 positions matching TRBD2. This CDR3 is built from 17 residues. V lost 1 base, J lost 0 bases, and 9 bases stayed unmatched. Germline V gene sequence: CDR1 SGHDT, CDR2 YYEEEE. The chain's CDR3 is CASSLRTTGGSSYEQYF. CDR3 DNA sequence: TGTGCCAGCAGCTTGAGAACTACGGGGGGGAGCTCCTACGAGCAGTACTTC. Together with reference TRBV5-6 and TRBJ2-7, the CDR3 gives the full variable domain: DAGVTQSPTHLIKTRGQQVTLRCSPKSGHDTVSWYQQALGQGPQFIFQYYEEEERQRGNFPDRFSGHQFPNYSSELNVNALLLGDSALYLCASSLRTTGGSSYEQYFGPGTRLTVT.

The rearrangement joins TRBV6-1 to TRBJ1-5; D is unclear. CDR3 length equals 11 residues. Trimming left V 2 bases short and J 7 bases short, with 3 bases between. The germline gives CDR1 MNHNS, CDR2 SASEGT. This CDR3 is CASSELQPQHF. The DNA for the CDR3 is TGTGCCAGCAGTGAACTCCAGCCCCAGCATTTT.

The chain employs TRBV29-1 and TRBJ1-2; 7 bases fit TRBD1. Trimming removed 6 bases from V and 8 bases from J; junction bases left unmatched: 15. There are 14 residues in the CDR3. Germline CDR1 and CDR2: SQVTM and ANQGSEA. This CDR3 is CSVAGDSVGGGYTF. In nucleotides, the CDR3 is TGCAGCGTGGCCGGGGACAGTGTTGGAGGGGGCTACACCTTC.